This T cell receptor (beta chain) was documented in a study of blood T cells in healthy people across ages. Study results and caveats: TCR beta diversity, measured per million T cells, fell in a roughly linear way with age. Diversity of TCR beta correlated strongly with naive T cell percentage.

Comments on this clonotype: The antigen remains undetermined.

Donor samples were obtained from healthy Caucasian individuals from Russia, aged about 6 to 100. Next came a second PCR, run for about 6 to 12 cycles, which used a sample-barcoded 5' primer along with a J-beta primer mix. Each CDR3 protein gets one entry after TCRdb re-called the 5' RACE reads with MiXCR. Seen here are some 860,000 distinct CDR3 sequences, 56% observed once, and the top ten hold 20% to 30%. The CDR3 is 14 residues long. V dropped 4 bases and J dropped 8 bases, with 18 bases sitting between them. The germline V gene encodes CDR1 SGDLS and CDR2 YYNGEE. The sequencing sample was made of blood. The sequence was obtained from a middle-aged man in good health. V gene TRBV9 combines with J gene TRBJ1-1, with no clear D. As DNA, the CDR3 is TGTGCCAGCAGCCCCGAATATTATCTAGGGGAAGCTTTCTTT. Encoded protein: CASSPEYYLGEAFF.